This is a list of T cell receptor beta chains from one sample in a study of blood T cell repertoires in COVID-19. Assay: immunoSEQ multiplex PCR; the TCRdb copy retains only in-frame clones and omits some. This sample carries under 95,000 clones, over 70% of them seen once, and the ten largest clones take 5% to 6%. The sample was peripheral blood. The receptors derive from a man between 50 and 59 years old with active or convalescent COVID-19. CDR3s include the opening cysteine and the closing phenylalanine or tryptophan.

v_call	j_call	cdr3_aa
TRBV19	TRBJ1-4	CASSPQTGLAEKLFF
TRBV20-1	TRBJ1-4	CSASNGGEKLFF
TRBV6-5	TRBJ1-6	CASSQGQFSPLHF
TRBV27	TRBJ2-1	CASSKTGFYNEQFF
TRBV3-1/TRBV3-2	TRBJ1-3	CASAGPLISGNTIYF
TRBV19	TRBJ1-5	CASSSMDRGPQPQHF
TRBV14	TRBJ2-2	CASSQQVSGELFF
TRBV19	TRBJ2-7	CASSPLRSYEQYF
TRBV9	TRBJ1-1	CASSLVTGGGVEAFF
TRBV19	TRBJ1-4	CASTGTATNEKLFF
TRBV11-3	TRBJ2-5	CASSLGGSRETQYF
TRBV24-1	TRBJ2-2	CATSSSRGSNTGELFF
TRBV3-1/TRBV3-2	TRBJ2-5	CASLRAGGMKTQYF
TRBV5-5	TRBJ1-1	CASSPGDLPKAFF
TRBV6-2/TRBV6-3	TRBJ2-6	CASSYEAGEPLEAGANVLTF
TRBV18	TRBJ2-7	CASSTEGGGYEQYF
TRBV7-9	TRBJ2-7	CASSKTSGAYEQYF
TRBV19	TRBJ2-1	CASSGGALYNEQFF
TRBV11-2	TRBJ1-2	CASSSWAYGYTF
TRBV5-1	TRBJ2-7	CASSARDTPYEQYF
TRBV13	TRBJ1-1	CASSSDRGSSEAFF
TRBV7-2	TRBJ2-5	CASSEGLETQYF
TRBV19	TRBJ2-7	CASSGPAGGTYEQYF
TRBV6-6	TRBJ1-3	CASSPRGWASASGNTIYF
TRBV3-1/TRBV3-2	TRBJ2-3	CASSPNGTSTDTQYF
TRBV6-5	TRBJ2-1	CASRRVLAGGYEQFF